Listed below are T cell receptor beta chains from one sample, sequenced in a study of CD8 T cells in ankylosing spondylitis. A single record per CDR3 protein comes from TCRdb applying MiXCR to the 5' RACE reads. The sample contains some 220,000 distinct CDR3 sequences, roughly 8.2% of which appear only once. Material for sequencing was blood, either unsorted or a sorted T cell fraction (not recorded which). These receptors were collected from a female donor with ankylosing spondylitis or in good health (not recorded which). The CDR3 runs from the conserved cysteine through the conserved F or W. The D gene is left open where the match is weak. Size is stated for part of the rows, as once, few or many counts, or as a class when the clone is expanded.

d_call | clone_size | j_call | v_call | cdr3_aa | cdr3_nt
- | few | TRBJ2-7 | TRBV7-2 | CASSLGGPSGQYF | TGTGCCAGCAGCTTAGGCGGCCCTTCTGGGCAGTACTTC
- | many | TRBJ1-5 | TRBV5-1 | CASSPWGDNNQPQHF | TGCGCCAGCAGCCCCTGGGGGGACAACAATCAGCCCCAGCATTTT
- | many | TRBJ2-5 | TRBV5-1 | CASRQQAYQETQYF | TGCGCCAGCAGGCAACAGGCGTACCAAGAGACCCAGTACTTC
- | many | TRBJ1-5 | TRBV12-3/TRBV12-4 | CASSLADSNQPQHF | TGTGCCAGCAGTTTAGCGGACAGTAATCAGCCCCAGCATTTT
- | few | TRBJ2-7 | TRBV12-3/TRBV12-4 | CASSLLQGYEQYF | TGTGCCAGCAGTCTCCTCCAGGGCTACGAGCAGTACTTC
- | many | TRBJ1-1 | TRBV29-1 | CSVGQPNTEAFF | TGCAGCGTCGGACAGCCGAACACTGAAGCTTTCTTT
- | many | TRBJ2-5 | TRBV7-9 | CASSPRTVGGETQYF | TGTGCCAGCAGCCCAAGGACTGTCGGGGGAGAGACCCAGTACTTC
TRBD1 | - | TRBJ2-4 | TRBV4-2 | CASSQDRGSKNIQYF | TGTGCCAGCAGCCAAGACAGGGGGAGCAAAAACATTCAGTACTTC
- | many | TRBJ2-1 | TRBV9 | CASSVGDYNEQFF | TGTGCCAGCAGCGTAGGGGACTACAATGAGCAGTTCTTC
- | many | TRBJ1-2 | TRBV30 | CAWSPGSGYTF | TGTGCCTGGAGTCCGGGATCTGGCTACACCTTC
TRBD1 | many | TRBJ2-5 | TRBV12-3/TRBV12-4 | CASSLAVGTGGAETQYF | TGTGCCAGCAGTTTAGCCGTCGGGACAGGGGGCGCGGAGACCCAGTACTTC
TRBD1 | many | TRBJ1-4 | TRBV5-6 | CASSMNQGAGEKLFF | TGTGCCAGCAGTATGAACCAGGGGGCTGGGGAAAAACTGTTTTTT
TRBD2 | many | TRBJ2-1 | TRBV7-2 | CASSPLTSGRAGNEQFF | TGTGCCAGCAGCCCATTGACTAGCGGGAGGGCCGGGAATGAGCAGTTCTTC
TRBD1 | many | TRBJ2-1 | TRBV6-2/TRBV6-3 | CASSRTGASRNEQFF | TGTGCCAGCAGCCGCACAGGGGCGTCTCGGAATGAGCAGTTCTTC
- | many | TRBJ1-1 | TRBV6-5 | CASSYRGYSTEAFF | TGTGCCAGCAGTTACCGTGGGTACAGCACTGAAGCTTTCTTT
- | many | TRBJ2-5 | TRBV29-1 | CSVGLTGRETQYF | TGCAGCGTGGGCCTGACAGGCAGGGAGACCCAGTACTTC
- | - | TRBJ2-5 | TRBV5-4 | CASSHGYSAEETQYF | TGTGCCAGCAGCCATGGGTATTCAGCGGAAGAGACCCAGTACTTC
- | many | TRBJ2-7 | TRBV20-1 | CSASGRHYEQYF | TGCAGTGCCTCGGGGCGCCACTACGAGCAGTACTTC
TRBD1 | many | TRBJ2-7 | TRBV20-1 | CSARDWAGTGAIEQYF | TGCAGTGCTAGAGATTGGGCGGGGACAGGGGCTATCGAGCAGTACTTC
- | few | TRBJ2-5 | TRBV7-2 | CASSWVGGAEETQYF | TGTGCCAGCAGCTGGGTGGGGGGCGCCGAAGAGACCCAGTACTTC
- | many | TRBJ2-1 | TRBV20-1 | CSAPQPGAREQFF | TGCAGTGCACCCCAACCGGGGGCTCGAGAGCAGTTCTTC
TRBD1 | - | TRBJ2-6 | TRBV6-7 | CARSLVYIGGIGGANVLTF | TGTGCCCGCAGTTTAGTTTACATAGGGGGCATCGGTGGGGCCAACGTCCTGACTTTC
TRBD2 | many | TRBJ2-2 | TRBV20-1 | CSANRHSGRGGELFF | TGCAGTGCCAATCGTCATAGCGGGAGGGGCGGGGAGCTGTTTTTT
- | many | TRBJ2-1 | TRBV12-3/TRBV12-4 | CASNDYLYDEQFF | TGTGCCAGCAATGACTACCTCTATGATGAGCAGTTCTTC
TRBD1 | - | TRBJ1-4 | TRBV20-1 | CSASQGALNEKLFF | TGCAGTGCTAGCCAGGGGGCTCTTAATGAAAAACTGTTTTTT
- | many | TRBJ2-3 | TRBV20-1 | CSATYTDTQYF | TGCAGTGCTACCTACACAGATACGCAGTATTTT
- | many | TRBJ2-1 | TRBV29-1 | CSAVSPGSYNEQFF | TGCAGCGCCGTATCTCCCGGCTCCTACAATGAGCAGTTCTTC
- | - | TRBJ2-7 | TRBV7-2 | CASSPVRTAAYEQYF | TGTGCCAGCAGCCCAGTGCGGACTGCAGCCTACGAGCAGTACTTC
TRBD1 | few | TRBJ1-6 | TRBV7-2 | CASSLGTGGESPLHF | TGTGCCAGCAGCTTAGGGACAGGGGGCGAATCACCCCTCCACTTT
- | - | TRBJ1-4 | TRBV5-1 | CGSSSTSATNEKLFF | TGCGGCAGCAGCTCGACGAGTGCAACTAATGAAAAACTGTTTTTT
TRBD1 | - | TRBJ2-2 | TRBV7-9 | CASSFTGATGELFF | TGTGCCAGCAGCTTCACAGGGGCAACCGGGGAGCTGTTTTTT
- | many | TRBJ2-3 | TRBV28 | CASSFYSTADTQYF | TGTGCCAGCAGTTTCTATTCCACCGCAGATACGCAGTATTTT
- | few | TRBJ2-3 | TRBV29-1 | CSVETDGRLIRWDTQYF | TGCAGCGTTGAAACGGATGGCCGTCTGATCCGATGGGATACGCAGTATTTT
- | many | TRBJ1-1 | TRBV12-3/TRBV12-4 | CASSYDPVGTEAFF | TGTGCCAGCAGTTATGACCCAGTGGGCACTGAAGCTTTCTTT
- | many | TRBJ2-3 | TRBV9 | CASSPHGAPGGDTQYF | TGTGCCAGCAGCCCCCATGGGGCTCCCGGAGGAGATACGCAGTATTTT
- | many | TRBJ1-4 | TRBV28 | CASSFQTGPREKEKLFF | TGTGCCAGCAGTTTCCAGACCGGGCCCCGAGAAAAGGAAAAACTGTTTTTT
TRBD1 | many | TRBJ2-4 | TRBV5-1 | CASSLGDRGDIQYF | TGCGCCAGCAGCTTGGGGGACAGGGGAGACATTCAGTACTTC
TRBD2 | many | TRBJ2-5 | TRBV6-2/TRBV6-3 | CASSYRLAGRETQYF | TGTGCCAGCAGTTACCGGCTAGCGGGACGAGAGACCCAGTACTTC
- | few | TRBJ2-3 | TRBV7-2 | CASSLALSGSTDTQYF | TGTGCCAGCAGCTTAGCGCTCAGCGGGAGCACAGATACGCAGTATTTT
- | many | TRBJ1-4 | TRBV29-1 | CAGGHTATNEKLFF | TGCGCAGGAGGACACACTGCAACTAATGAAAAACTGTTTTTT
- | many | TRBJ2-3 | TRBV6-1 | CASFSGGSTDTQYF | TGTGCCAGCTTCAGTGGCGGAAGCACAGATACGCAGTATTTT
TRBD1 | many | TRBJ1-1 | TRBV10-3 | CAIRKTGDTEAFF | TGTGCCATCAGGAAGACAGGGGATACTGAAGCTTTCTTT